The clone carrying this T cell receptor beta chain turned up a few times. The CDR3 spans 14 residues. Germline V gene lookup returns CDR1 SEHNR and CDR2 FQNEAQ (reference sequence). Trimming cost V 5 bases and J 1 base, with 9 bases left between them. This entry belongs to a study of cytomegalovirus exposure and HLA in healthy donors. The PCR used 60 Vbeta and 13 Jbeta primers. Sequencing used immunoSEQ multiplex PCR; TCRdb keeps in-frame clones, though not all of them. Among approximately 120,000 clones, around two thirds were seen once, and the ten largest hold 2% to 2.5%. This sequence was found in a human donor in good health. The chain recombines TRBV7-9 with TRBJ2-1; D unresolved. Sequenced: PBMCs. Written as DNA, the CDR3 is TGTGCCAGCAGCATGGTAGAGTCCTACAATGAGCAGTTCTTC. This gives the protein CASSMVESYNEQFF.